Listed here are 21 T cell receptor beta chains from one sample, sequenced in a study of regulatory T cells in long-lasting Graves disease. Time point meaning: newly diagnosed GD, antithyroid drugs for less than 3 months. Making the TCR library involved RNA that had been extracted from PBMCs. CDR3 regions were amplified by Arm-PCR using iRepertoire HTBI primers to build TCR beta libraries. One entry per CDR3 protein results from TCRdb running MiXCR on the multiplex PCR reads. The sample gives around 360,000 distinct CDR3 sequences, 16% of which show up once; around 20% is in the top ten. These data were likewise used in another study, on T cells in Graves' hyperthyroidism and ophthalmopathy.

Sequencing used peripheral blood mononuclear cells (PBMCs), obtained at new diagnosis, from a patient treated with antithyroid drugs. Receptor source: a young woman with Graves disease.

The chain links TRBV27 to TRBJ2-7; possibly TRBD2 for D (6 bases). This CDR3 has 20 residues. V was shortened by 1 base and J by 4 bases, with 29 bases between the two germline ends. From germline, CDR1 is MNHEY and CDR2 SMNVEV (reference sequence). Here the CDR3 reads CASSLYPPPPTREIPYEQYF. In DNA form, the CDR3 reads TGTGCCAGCAGTTTATATCCGCCCCCCCCGACTAGGGAAATACCTTACGAGCAGTACTTC.

The chain employs TRBV24-1 and TRBJ2-2; TRBD1 matches at 11 bases. The CDR3 spans 15 residues. Germline CDR1 is KGHDR and CDR2 is SFDVKD. The ends lost 4 bases at V and 6 bases at J; junction bases unmatched: 3. CDR3: CATSDRDRGAGELFF. The CDR3 DNA reads as TGTGCCACCAGTGACCGGGACAGGGGGGCCGGGGAGCTGTTTTTT.

Notes on this clonotype: Sequence at one end of the junction differs from germline and may be a read error. The J gene is TRBJ2-5, the V gene TRBV3-1, with 14 positions matching TRBD2. Looked up from germline, CDR1 is LGHDT and CDR2 is YNNKEL (reference sequence). CDR3 length: 17 residues. The CDR3 loop is CASSLLGLAGDGESQYF. As DNA, the CDR3 is TGTGCCAGCAGCCTACTGGGACTAGCGGGAGATGGGGAGAGCCAGTACTTC.

Regarding this clonotype: Because the CDR3's place on the DNA is in doubt, the DNA is left out and the CDR3 is given as listed by TCRdb. The J gene is TRBJ2-3, the V gene TRBV7-9; TRBD2, the table's D call, lacks a check against the DNA. CDR1 and CDR2 from the germline V gene are SEHNR and FQNEAQ (reference sequence). Both ends counted, the CDR3 spans 22 residues. This chain's CDR3 is CASSFYICSARRRGGLTDTQYF.

This clonotype came up many times. The chain is built from TRBV5-1 and TRBJ2-5, with D possibly matching TRBD1 (5 bases). V was cut by 0 bases and J by 1 base, with 13 bases left in between. Germline V CDR1 and CDR2: SGHRS, YFSETQ. The CDR3 loop spans 16 amino acids. The CDR3 region has the DNA TGCGCCAGCAGCTTGGTCAGGGCCAGCCCCCAAGAGACCCAGTACTTC. This translates into CASSLVRASPQETQYF.

The chain links TRBV4-1 to TRBJ1-1; D remains ambiguous. The CDR3 sequence is 17 residues long. Germline values: CDR1 MGHRA, CDR2 YSYEKL. The V gene lost 1 base and the J gene lost 1 base, with 16 bases spanning the gap. The CDR3 is CASSQAGIVRRNTEAFF. The CDR3 region has the DNA TGCGCCAGCAGCCAAGCCGGTATTGTAAGGAGGAACACTGAAGCTTTCTTT.

This clonotype was counted many times. The chain has TRBV11-3 and TRBJ2-3; D call uncertain. Germline-derived CDR1 and CDR2 are SGHNT and YENEEA. CDR3 length equals 14 residues. V dropped 1 base and J dropped 4 bases, with 9 bases sitting between them. The CDR3 nucleotides read TGTGCCAGCAGCTTAGGGCGAAAGTCAGATACGCAGTATTTT. Translated, it gives CASSLGRKSDTQYF.

This clonotype was counted many times. V usage is TRBV7-2 and J usage is TRBJ1-2; no reliable D call. CDR3 length: 13 amino acids. Per the germline V gene, CDR1 is SGHTA and CDR2 is FQGNSA. V was trimmed by 7 bases and J by 4 bases, leaving 13 bases between them. CDR3 residues: CASTFKGSYGYTF. CDR3 bases: TGTGCCAGCACCTTCAAGGGTAGCTATGGCTACACCTTC.

Many counts were recorded for this clonotype. This rearrangement joins TRBV5-5 to TRBJ1-1; D ambiguous. The CDR3 has 13 amino acids. The germline gives CDR1 SGHKS, CDR2 YYEKEE (reference sequence). The V end was cut by 2 bases, the J end by 0 bases, with 5 bases between. As DNA, the CDR3 is TGTGCCAGCAGCTTACCCATGAACACTGAAGCTTTCTTT. This translates into CASSLPMNTEAFF.

This clonotype has only a few counts. This rearrangement joins TRBV7-9 to TRBJ2-7; 8 bases are shared with TRBD2. This CDR3 contains 15 residues. Germline loops: CDR1 SEHNR, CDR2 FQNEAQ (reference sequence). Trimming removed 3 bases from V and 3 bases from J; junction bases left unmatched: 7. CDR3 coding DNA: TGTGCCAGCAGCTTCGGCGGGGGGCCCCGCTACGAGCAGTACTTC. This codes for CASSFGGGPRYEQYF.

This chain links TRBV29-1 with TRBJ2-2; 10 bases agree with TRBD2. Losses at the gene ends were 2 bases for V and 1 base for J; bases not matched to a gene: 4. The CDR3 has 16 amino acids. The V gene's germline CDR1 is SQVTM and CDR2 ANQGSEA. CDR3: CSVETVAGGNTGELFF. The CDR3 bases are TGCAGCGTTGAAACTGTAGCGGGGGGGAACACCGGGGAGCTGTTTTTT.

A note on this clonotype: The conserved phenylalanine or tryptophan is not found at the CDR3 terminus, so this likely reflects a read error. The chain has TRBV2 and TRBJ2-5; D remains ambiguous. The last part of the DNA fits TRBJ2-1 better; the J call may be wrong. The CDR3 sequence is 11 residues long. The germline V gene encodes CDR1 SNHLY and CDR2 FYNNEI. The CDR3 reads CASSWVNEQFL. The CDR3 nucleotides are TGTGCCAGCTCATGGGTAAATGAGCAGTTCCTC.

This clonotype was found a few times. The chain employs TRBV24-1 and TRBJ2-1, with D perhaps matching TRBD2 (5 bases). V lost 8 bases to trimming and J lost 11 bases, with 39 bases between them. Germline V gene lookup returns CDR1 KGHDR and CDR2 SFDVKD. This CDR3 has 20 amino acids. CDR3 DNA: TGTGCCACCACTCCTCCCGGGATAAGCGCCCCCCAAGGAGAATCAAATAAGCAGTTCTTC. Translated: CATTPPGISAPQGESNKQFF.

On this clonotype itself: The limits of the CDR3 on the DNA are not certain, so only TCRdb's listed CDR3 is given. The V gene is TRBV27, the J gene TRBJ2-3; TRBD2, the D gene given by the table, was not confirmed from the DNA. Germline loops: CDR1 MNHEY, CDR2 SMNVEV (reference sequence). The CDR3 has 13 residues if both end residues are counted. The CDR3 reads CASSSSRADTQYF.

This clonotype was picked up a small number of times. The chain is built from TRBV6-7 and TRBJ1-5; 9 positions agree with TRBD1. TRBV6-7 is classed as an ORF, of uncertain function. The CDR3 loop spans 17 amino acids. The trim removed 6 bases at V and 0 bases at J, leaving 9 bases unmatched. CDR3 residues: CASSQGTGLYSNQPQHF. CDR3 coding DNA: TGTGCCAGCAGCCAGGGGACAGGGCTGTATAGCAATCAGCCCCAGCATTTT.

In the case of this clonotype: A clone one base away is much larger, so this may be a read error. The chain combines TRBV30 with TRBJ1-1; D is unclear. This CDR3 region has 13 residues. Looked up from germline, CDR1 is GTSNPN and CDR2 is SVGIG (reference sequence). The CDR3 DNA sequence: TGTGCCTGGAAAGGGCAAACGAACACTAAAGCTTTCTTT. It codes for CAWKGQTNTKAFF.

Here the CDR3 reads CASSLGTSGGYEQFF. The CDR3 nucleotides are TGTGCCAGCAGCCTTGGGACTAGCGGGGGGTATGAGCAGTTCTTC. The V gene is TRBV9, the J gene TRBJ2-1, with 15 bases identical to TRBD2. V was clipped by 4 bases and J by 8 bases; unmatched bases: 4. Germline CDR1 reads SGDLS; CDR2 reads YYNGEE. CDR3 size: 15 residues.

This clonotype showed up many times. The chain uses TRBV6-1 and TRBJ2-3; D gene unclear. Germline-derived CDR1 and CDR2 are MNHNS and SASEGT. The CDR3 has 12 amino acids. Trimming stripped 8 bases from V and 5 bases from J, with 11 bases between. The DNA for the CDR3 is TGTGCCAGCGACAATAGAGGAGATACGCAGTATTTT. Translated: CASDNRGDTQYF.

Notes on this clonotype: The germline gene is not matched at one end of the junction; a read error may be the cause. The chain uses TRBV6-2 or TRBV6-3 and TRBJ2-7; TRBD1 might be the D (6 bases). The length of the CDR3 is 13 residues. Germline CDR1 is MNHEY and CDR2 is SVGEGT. CDR3 coding DNA: TGTGTCAGCAGTGCGTTACAGGGCTACGAGCAGTACTTC. It specifies CVSSALQGYEQYF.

The table lists this clonotype with many counts. This chain connects TRBV2 to TRBJ1-5; TRBD1 matches 9 bases. J was trimmed by 6 bases and V by 3 bases; bases with no gene match: 3. This CDR3 comprises 14 residues. CDR1 is SNHLY and CDR2 is FYNNEI in the germline V gene. CDR3 in amino acids: CASSEDRGSQPQHF. Written as DNA, the CDR3 is TGTGCCAGCAGTGAGGACAGGGGAAGTCAGCCCCAGCATTTT.

This clonotype was detected ten times or more. The chain links TRBV18 to TRBJ2-3, with 8 bases matching TRBD1. Unmatched junction bases numbered 20, after V lost 6 bases and J lost 3 bases. Germline CDR1 and CDR2: KGHSH and LQKENI. This CDR3 is 19 amino acids long. In DNA, the CDR3 is TGTGCCAGCTCGTTCAGGGGGCCCGGGCTCCGGGAAAAAACAGATACGCAGTATTTT. Translated, it gives CASSFRGPGLREKTDTQYF.